This T cell receptor (beta chain) was observed in a study of blood T cells in healthy people across ages (dated by TCRdb to between 2014 and 2016). Study-wide context: In model experiments, template switching captured about one uniquely barcoded TCR beta cDNA molecule for every two T cells. Using deep sequencing normalized with unique cDNA molecular identifiers, the study measured how TCR beta repertoire diversity changes with age. To avoid experimental bias, donors of different ages were spread randomly across the sequencing lanes. Two additional independent replicas of 1 million unique cDNA reads from the same blood draw were analyzed for two donors (one aged 18 to 30 and one aged 80 or older). Donors were grouped into four age groups: young (average 16 years), middle-aged (roughly 37), aged (approximately 67) and long-lived (82). Study-wide conclusions, independent of this receptor: Since profiling was done on bulk unsorted PBMCs, naive and antigen-experienced compartments could not be conclusively compared. As age increased, observed TCR beta diversity per million T cells dropped in a roughly linear way, and a significant reduction was already evident by age 40. Observed TCR beta diversity correlated strongly with the percentage of naive T cells measured by flow cytometry. Compared with the aged group, the long-lived group had more naive CD4+ T cells, fewer expanded clones and increased TCR diversity, suggesting age selection. Estimates of total diversity based on one million sequenced T cells were considered lower bounds and underestimates. Because the CMV infection status of the donors was unknown, age-related changes in expanded clonotypes may potentially have been confounded.

Library preparation used 5' RACE. The sequencer listed for this sample is Illumina HiSeq 2500. A second PCR of about 7 to 12 cycles was run with a J-beta primer mix and a sample-barcoded 5' primer. A unique molecular identifier was introduced onto each TCR beta cDNA molecule by a template-switch 5' adaptor carrying 12 random nucleotides. Each sample yielded at least 2.5 million CDR3-containing paired-end reads. First-strand cDNA was synthesized from all RNA with the Mint cDNA synthesis kit, primed by a TRBC-specific oligonucleotide. Following uracil-DNA glycosylase treatment, a first 18-cycle PCR with universal primers M1SS and BC2_uni_R was performed on all cDNA. The original methods were these. Normalization of each sample was performed by random selection of 1 million high-quality reads, each carrying a distinct molecular identifier. Instead of being binned into consensus sequences, reads that shared molecular identifiers were thrown out. MiTCR, set to a Q25 quality threshold and the strictest error-elimination algorithm, was used for CDR3 identification, clonotype clustering and error correction. A nonparametric unseen species model with Euler transformation was used to estimate a lower bound on total TCR beta diversity. Using fastp trimming at Q25 and MiXCR clonotype assembly, TCRdb reanalyzed the public sequencing data and kept in-frame beta chains. CDR3 protein duplicates are merged, each entry listing the most common genes and DNA. The V and J calls were not made by the authors but by TCRdb's processing. Present in this sample are 1.2 million to 1.5 million distinct CDR3 sequences, 42% of which were seen just once. The top ten constitute roughly 7.7% of the sample.

The approximately 39 donors, aged about 6 to 100 years, were systemically healthy Caucasian individuals from Russia. Each donor gave roughly 11 milliliters of peripheral blood, drawn into EDTA-treated Vacutainer tubes. PBMCs were isolated by Ficoll-Paque density-gradient centrifugation, with at least 6 million obtained per sample. Trizol reagent was used to extract total RNA from the PBMCs, yielding at least 6 micrograms per sample. The percentages of naive CD45RAhigh/CD27high T cells were determined by flow cytometry on a PBMC aliquot from every donor. In the germline V gene (reference sequence), CDR1 corresponds to DFQATT and CDR2 to SNEGSKA. Including cysteine and phenylalanine, the CDR3 has 14 amino acids. Just the 42-base CDR3 DNA is kept, in frame starting at base 1. The junction shows trimming of 0 bases on V and 1 base on J, plus 9 bases between the germline ends. To note about this clonotype: The antigen this receptor binds is unknown. No clone much larger than this one lies a single base away; base qualities are absent.

The TCR was taken from a woman aged 18-29 years in good health. The chain joins TRBV20-1 to TRBJ2-5; no D segment can be confidently identified. Specimen: blood. The nucleotides read TGCAGTGCTAGAGATCCTTACAGCCAAGAGACCCAGTACTTC. It is translated as CSARDPYSQETQYF.